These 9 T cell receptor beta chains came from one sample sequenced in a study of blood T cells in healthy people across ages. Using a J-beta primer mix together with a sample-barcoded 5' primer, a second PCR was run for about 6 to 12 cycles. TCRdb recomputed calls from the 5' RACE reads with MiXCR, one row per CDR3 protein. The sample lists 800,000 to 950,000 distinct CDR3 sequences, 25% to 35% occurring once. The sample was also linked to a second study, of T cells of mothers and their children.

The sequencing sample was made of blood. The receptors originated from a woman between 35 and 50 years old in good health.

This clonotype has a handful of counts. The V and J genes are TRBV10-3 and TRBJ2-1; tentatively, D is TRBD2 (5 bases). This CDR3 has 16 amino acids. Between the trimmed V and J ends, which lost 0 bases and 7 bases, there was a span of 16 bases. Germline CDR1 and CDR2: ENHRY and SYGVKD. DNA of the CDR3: TGTGCCATCAGTGAGTCGGAGGTTCTCTCTCGGAATGAGCAGTTCTTC. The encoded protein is CAISESEVLSRNEQFF.

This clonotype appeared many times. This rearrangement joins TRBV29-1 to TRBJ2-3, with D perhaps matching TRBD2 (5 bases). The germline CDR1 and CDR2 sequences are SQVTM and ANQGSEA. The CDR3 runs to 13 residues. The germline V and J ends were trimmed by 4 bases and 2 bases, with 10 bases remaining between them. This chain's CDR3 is CSVAQTNTDTQYF. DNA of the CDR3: TGCAGCGTTGCGCAGACTAACACAGATACGCAGTATTTT.

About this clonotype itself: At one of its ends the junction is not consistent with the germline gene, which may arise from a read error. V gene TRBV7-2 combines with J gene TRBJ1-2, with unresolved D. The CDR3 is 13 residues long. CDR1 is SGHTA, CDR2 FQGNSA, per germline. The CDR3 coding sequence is TGCGCCAGCAATCGCGGGCCTGACTATGGCTACACCTTC. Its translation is CASNRGPDYGYTF. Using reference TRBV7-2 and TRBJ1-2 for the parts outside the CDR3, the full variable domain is GAGVSQSPSNKVTEKGKDVELRCDPISGHTALYWYRQSLGQGLEFLIYFQGNSAPDKSGLPSDRFSAERTGGSVSTLTIQRTQQEDSAVYLCASNRGPDYGYTFGSGTRLTVV.

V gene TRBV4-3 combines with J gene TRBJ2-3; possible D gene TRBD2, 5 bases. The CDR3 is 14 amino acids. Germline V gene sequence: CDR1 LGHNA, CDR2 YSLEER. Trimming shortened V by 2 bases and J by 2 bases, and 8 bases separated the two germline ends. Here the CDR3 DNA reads TGCGCCAGCAGCCAACGGGGATACACAGATACGCAGTATTTT. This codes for CASSQRGYTDTQYF.

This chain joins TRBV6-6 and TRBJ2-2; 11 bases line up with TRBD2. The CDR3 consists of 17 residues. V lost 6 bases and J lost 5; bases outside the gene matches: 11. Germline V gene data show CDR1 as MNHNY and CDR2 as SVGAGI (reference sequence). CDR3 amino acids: CASSLYSGGVGTGELFF. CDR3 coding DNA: TGTGCCAGCAGCCTGTATAGCGGGGGGGTTGGAACCGGGGAGCTGTTTTTT.

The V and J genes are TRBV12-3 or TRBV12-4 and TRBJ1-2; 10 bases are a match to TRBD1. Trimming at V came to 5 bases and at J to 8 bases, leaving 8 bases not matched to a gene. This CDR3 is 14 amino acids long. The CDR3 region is CASSPQGQGGGYTF. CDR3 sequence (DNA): TGTGCCAGCAGTCCTCAAGGACAGGGGGGAGGCTACACCTTC.

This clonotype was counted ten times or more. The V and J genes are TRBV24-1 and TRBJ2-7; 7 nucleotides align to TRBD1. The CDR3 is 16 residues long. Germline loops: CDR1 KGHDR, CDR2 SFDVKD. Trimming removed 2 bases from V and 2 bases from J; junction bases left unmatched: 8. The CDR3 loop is CATSDSDRRSTYEQYF. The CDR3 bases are TGTGCCACCAGTGATTCGGACAGGAGGAGTACCTACGAGCAGTACTTC.

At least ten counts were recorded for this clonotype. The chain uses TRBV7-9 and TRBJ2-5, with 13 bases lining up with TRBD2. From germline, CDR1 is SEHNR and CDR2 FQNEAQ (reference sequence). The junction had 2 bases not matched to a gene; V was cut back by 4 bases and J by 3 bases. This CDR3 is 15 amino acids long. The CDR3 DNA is TGTGCCAGCAGCTACGGGACTAGCGGGAAAGAGACCCAGTACTTC. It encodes CASSYGTSGKETQYF.

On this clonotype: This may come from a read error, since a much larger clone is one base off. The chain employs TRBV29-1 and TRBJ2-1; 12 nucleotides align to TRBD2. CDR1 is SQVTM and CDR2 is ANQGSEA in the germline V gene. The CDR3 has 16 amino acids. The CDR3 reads CSIDETSGGSGNEQFF. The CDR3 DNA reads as TGCAGCATTGACGAAACTAGCGGGGGGTCTGGGAATGAGCAGTTCTTC.